Each of the 19 T cell receptor beta chains below was sequenced from the same sample in a study of blood T cells in healthy people across ages (dated by TCRdb to between 2014 and 2017). Libraries came from 5' RACE. Sequencing instrument: Illumina HiSeq 2500. The second PCR ran for about 7 to 11 cycles and used a J-beta primer mix along with a sample-barcoded 5' primer. TCRdb trimmed public reads at Q25 via fastp, called clones via MiXCR and kept in-frame beta chains. Each CDR3 protein gets just one entry, which takes the most common genes and DNA from the rows behind it. The sample records around 1,600,000 distinct CDR3 sequences, roughly two fifths of which are singletons. The ten largest clonotypes hold under 5% of the sample. The specimen sequenced was blood. These receptors came from a woman aged 18-29 years in good health.

V usage is TRBV27 and J usage is TRBJ1-1; D is possibly TRBD1 (6 bases). The germline gives CDR1 MNHEY, CDR2 SMNVEV (reference sequence). V lost 9 bases and J lost 2, with 10 bases in between. The CDR3 has 12 residues. The CDR3 spells CASLDSNTEAFF. The CDR3 nucleotides read TGTGCCAGTCTGGACAGCAACACTGAAGCTTTCTTT.

There are a few counts of this clonotype. The chain employs TRBV7-6 and TRBJ1-4, with D hard to call. Trimming pared 3 bases from V and 8 bases from J, leaving 16 bases between. Germline V lookup: CDR1 SGHVS, CDR2 FNYEAQ. The CDR3 is made up of 15 amino acids. In nucleotides, the CDR3 is TGTGCCAGCAGCTTCCGAGGGTTCGGGAGAGAAAAACTGTTTTTT. Protein: CASSFRGFGREKLFF. The variable domain in full, completed from reference TRBV7-6 and TRBJ1-4, reads GAGVSQSPRYKVTKRGQDVALRCDPISGHVSLYWYRQALGQGPEFLTYFNYEAQQDKSGLPNDRFSAERPEGSISTLTIQRTEQRDSAMYRCASSFRGFGREKLFFGSGTQLSVL.

The CDR3 loop reads CASSSAGVFTDTQYF. The CDR3 DNA is TGTGCCAGCAGTTCTGCAGGGGTCTTCACAGATACGCAGTATTTT. This chain links TRBV6-2 or TRBV6-3 with TRBJ2-3; D is possibly TRBD1 (6 bases). The germline V gene encodes CDR1 MNHEY and CDR2 SVGEGT. V lost 4 bases, J lost 2 bases, and 13 bases lay in between. The CDR3 has 15 amino acids.

The rearrangement links TRBV6-2 or TRBV6-3 to TRBJ2-7; 9 bases agree with TRBD1. There are 14 residues in the CDR3. V shed 11 bases and J 7 bases; nucleotides not matched to a gene: 15. Germline values: CDR1 MNHEY, CDR2 SVGEGT. The DNA of the CDR3 is TGTGCCTGCCTCTCCACCGGGACAGGGCATGAGCAGTACTTC. Its protein is CACLSTGTGHEQYF.

The V gene is TRBV10-2, the J gene TRBJ2-2; 9 bases are shared with TRBD2. Germline loops: CDR1 WSHSY, CDR2 SAAADI. The CDR3 contains 17 residues. V shed 6 bases, J shed 5 bases, and the junction held 13 bases outside the gene matches. CDR3 loop: CASRSPGAGGNTGELFF. CDR3 DNA sequence: TGCGCCAGCAGGAGTCCGGGTGCGGGGGGGAATACCGGGGAGCTGTTTTTT.

The J gene is TRBJ2-1, the V gene TRBV29-1; TRBD2 matches 9 bases. The V gene end was trimmed by 3 bases and the J gene end by 1 base; junction bases not matched to a gene: 13. The germline CDR1 and CDR2 sequences are SQVTM and ANQGSEA. The CDR3 covers 18 residues. CDR3 protein: CSVDGAASGKMSYNEQFF. The CDR3 DNA reads as TGCAGCGTTGATGGGGCTGCTAGCGGGAAAATGTCCTACAATGAGCAGTTCTTC.

CDR3 loop: CASSQVGGRNEQFF. In DNA, the CDR3 is TGCGCCAGCAGCCAAGTCGGGGGGCGGAATGAGCAGTTCTTC. This chain connects TRBV4-3 to TRBJ2-1; a weak D match, TRBD2 (7 bases). V lost 1 base, J lost 7 bases, and 11 bases lay in between. The CDR3 totals 14 residues. In germline, CDR1 is LGHNA, CDR2 YSLEER.

The sample holds one count of this clonotype. The chain uses TRBV25-1 and TRBJ2-1, with 10 bases fitting TRBD2. J gave up 12 bases and V 0 bases, and 11 bases lay outside the gene matches. The CDR3 contains 16 residues. The germline CDR1 and CDR2 sequences are MGHDK and SYGVNS. The CDR3 loop is CASSEYPSGRASGQFF. The DNA of the CDR3 is TGTGCCAGCAGTGAATATCCAAGCGGGAGGGCATCTGGGCAGTTCTTC.

The chain joins TRBV27 to TRBJ1-1, with D tentatively TRBD1 (5 bases). Trimming removed 6 bases at V and 4 bases at J, with 24 bases between. The CDR3 spans 17 residues. Germline lookup yields CDR1 MNHEY and CDR2 SMNVEV (reference sequence). The chain's CDR3 is CASSLILGTKGITEAFF. As DNA, the CDR3 is TGTGCCAGCAGCCTTATATTAGGGACGAAGGGGATCACTGAAGCTTTCTTT.

In the case of this clonotype: A much larger clone lies one base from this, so it may be a read error. The genes are TRBV29-1 and TRBJ2-3, with 11 bases lining up with TRBD2. The V gene's germline CDR1 is SQVTM and CDR2 ANQGSEA. The CDR3 is 15 amino acids. The DNA of the CDR3 is TGCGGCGTCGACCGGGGACTAGCGGTAACAGATACGCAGTATTTT. Translation: CGVDRGLAVTDTQYF.

This clonotype was counted only a few times. J is TRBJ2-1 and V is TRBV7-3, with D possibly matching TRBD2 (7 bases). The V gene lost 1 base and the J gene lost 5 bases, with 12 bases spanning the gap. This CDR3 is 15 amino acids long. CDR1 is SGHTA, CDR2 FQGTGA, per germline. CDR3 nucleotide sequence: TGTGCCAGCAGCTTAAGGCCGGGGGGCCACAATGAGCAGTTCTTC. Translating it yields CASSLRPGGHNEQFF.

This clonotype was detected once. The V call is TRBV20-1, the J call TRBJ1-1; D gene ambiguous. Per the germline V gene, CDR1 is DFQATT and CDR2 is SNEGSKA (reference sequence). The CDR3 length is 14 residues. Trimming cost V 0 bases and J 1 base, with 9 bases left between them. The CDR3 loop is CSARDPIGNTEAFF. The CDR3 nucleotides are TGCAGTGCTAGAGATCCGATCGGGAACACTGAAGCTTTCTTT.

This clonotype was seen more than once but under ten times. The rearrangement joins TRBV12-3 or TRBV12-4 to TRBJ1-1; D is ambiguous. Deletions cut 6 bases from V and 1 base from J, with 9 bases between. This CDR3 is 13 amino acids long. The CDR3 DNA sequence: TGTGCCAGCAGGGAACATCAGAACACTGAAGCTTTCTTT. It translates to CASREHQNTEAFF.

The chain has TRBV4-3 and TRBJ1-6; 7 positions match TRBD1. The V gene end was trimmed by 0 bases and the J gene end by 2 bases; junction bases not matched to a gene: 7. This CDR3 comprises 18 residues. The V gene's germline CDR1 is LGHNA and CDR2 YSLEER. The CDR3 coding sequence is TGCGCCAGCAGCCAAGATCCAGGGGGGGTTGCCTATAATTCACCCCTCCACTTT. Encoded protein: CASSQDPGGVAYNSPLHF.

This clonotype turned up a few times. The chain recombines TRBV6-2 or TRBV6-3 with TRBJ1-2, with D perhaps TRBD1 (5 bases). Trimming took 6 bases from V and 4 from J, leaving 15 bases between them. This CDR3 comprises 14 residues. CDR1 MNHEY and CDR2 SVGEGT come from the germline V gene. The chain's CDR3 is CASSLRGTTYGYTF. In DNA form, the CDR3 reads TGTGCCAGCAGCCTCCGTGGGACGACCTATGGCTACACCTTC.

The V gene is TRBV20-1, the J gene TRBJ1-1; the D is unclear. Germline CDR1 reads DFQATT; CDR2 reads SNEGSKA (reference sequence). Trimming shortened V by 6 bases and J by 3 bases, and 17 bases separated the two germline ends. There are 14 residues in the CDR3. The CDR3 reads CSAKPVGGDTEAFF. The CDR3 DNA reads as TGCAGTGCAAAGCCGGTGGGAGGCGACACTGAAGCTTTCTTT.

The chain joins TRBV4-3 to TRBJ2-7; D unclear. V lost 0 bases and J 5 bases, leaving 11 bases between the germline ends. Germline V CDR1 and CDR2: LGHNA, YSLEER. CDR3 length equals 14 residues. The CDR3 sequence is CASSQEKRQNEQYF. The CDR3 DNA reads TGCGCCAGCAGCCAAGAAAAGAGGCAGAACGAGCAGTACTTC.

The CDR3 DNA sequence: TGCGCCAGCAGCTTAGGGACGACTACCGGCCAGTACTTC. Translation gives CASSLGTTTGQYF. J is TRBJ2-5 and V is TRBV5-1; D tentatively reads TRBD1 or TRBD2 (5 bases each). Deletions cut 2 bases from V and 10 bases from J, with 15 bases between. In germline, CDR1 is SGHRS, CDR2 YFSETQ. The CDR3 totals 13 residues.

The chain joins TRBV7-9 to TRBJ2-7; TRBD1 is a possible D gene (6 bases). Trimming shortened V by 9 bases and J by 7 bases, and 25 bases separated the two germline ends. This CDR3 has 15 residues. The germline CDR1 and CDR2 sequences are SEHNR and FQNEAQ (reference sequence). In nucleotides, the CDR3 is TGTGCCAGTCTCCCCCGGGACACGCTTTACAATGAGCAGTACTTC. It is translated as CASLPRDTLYNEQYF.